The present TCR beta chain was sequenced within a study of T cells in Graves' hyperthyroidism and ophthalmopathy. This CDR3 is built from 15 residues. Germline-derived CDR1 and CDR2 are LGHDT and YNNKEL (reference sequence). Trimming shortened V by 4 bases and J by 3 bases, and 12 bases separated the two germline ends. Regions amplified from RNA transcripts were the TCR beta CDR3 regions. HTBI primers were used for first-round RT-PCR of the TCR CDR3. Each CDR3 protein gets one entry after TCRdb re-called the multiplex PCR reads with MiXCR. The sample has about 370,000 distinct CDR3 sequences, around 15% seen once.

The J gene is TRBJ1-4, the V gene TRBV3-1, with a possible D match to TRBD1 (6 bases). The receptor's source is a woman aged 55-70 years with Graves' ophthalmopathy. The sequenced sample consisted of blood. The CDR3 loop reads CASSLRTEPNEKLFF. The CDR3 nucleotides read TGTGCCAGCAGCCTCCGGACAGAACCTAATGAAAAACTGTTTTTT.